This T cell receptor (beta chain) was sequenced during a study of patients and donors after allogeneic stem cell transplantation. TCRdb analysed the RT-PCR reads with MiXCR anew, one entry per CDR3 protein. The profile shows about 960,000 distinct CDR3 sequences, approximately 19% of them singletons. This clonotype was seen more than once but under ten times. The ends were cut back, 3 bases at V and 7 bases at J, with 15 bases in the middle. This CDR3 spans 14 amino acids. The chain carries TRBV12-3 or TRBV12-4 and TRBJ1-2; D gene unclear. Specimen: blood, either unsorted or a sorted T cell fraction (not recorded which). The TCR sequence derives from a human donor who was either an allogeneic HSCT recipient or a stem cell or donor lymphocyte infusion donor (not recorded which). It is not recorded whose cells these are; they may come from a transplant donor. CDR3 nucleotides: TGTGCCAGCAGTTTGACTCAAACCTGGGGTGGCTACACCTTC. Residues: CASSLTQTWGGYTF.